This T cell receptor beta chain was recovered during a study of T cells after yellow fever vaccination. General observations from the study: Abundant clonotypes from the bulk population could have been carried over as contaminants into FACS-sorted repertoires. Among all clonotypes, a small share was observed in both CD4 and CD8 compartments.

Trimming left V 5 bases short and J 4 bases short, with 9 bases between. The CDR3 is 12 amino acids. Germline lookup yields CDR1 MNHNY and CDR2 SVGAGI (reference sequence). A few counts support this clonotype. As yet, its antigen is unknown. Universal primer sites and UMIs were introduced during 5'RACE template-switching synthesis of TCR cDNA. One entry per CDR3 protein, called by TCRdb with MiXCR from the 5' RACE reads. The sample yields about 400,000 distinct CDR3 sequences, under 7.5% seen once. The sample in question was PBMCs, obtained 5 days after the yellow fever booster vaccination. J is TRBJ2-7 and V is TRBV6-6, with D unclear. This receptor was identified in a man younger than 45 who received the YFV17D yellow fever vaccine. The CDR3: CASSRVKYEQYF. CDR3 sequence (DNA): TGTGCCAGCAGTCGTGTCAAGTACGAGCAGTACTTC.